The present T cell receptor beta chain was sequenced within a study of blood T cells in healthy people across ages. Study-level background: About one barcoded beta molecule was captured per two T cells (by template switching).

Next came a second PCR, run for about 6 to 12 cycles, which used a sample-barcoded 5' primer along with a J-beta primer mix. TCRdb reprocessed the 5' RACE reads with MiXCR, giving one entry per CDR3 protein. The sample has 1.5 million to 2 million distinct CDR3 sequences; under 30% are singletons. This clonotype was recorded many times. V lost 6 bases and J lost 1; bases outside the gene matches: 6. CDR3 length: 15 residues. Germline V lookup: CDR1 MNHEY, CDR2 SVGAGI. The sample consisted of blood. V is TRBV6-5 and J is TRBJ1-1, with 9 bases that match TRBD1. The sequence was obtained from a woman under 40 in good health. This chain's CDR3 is CASRGDRAKNTEAFF. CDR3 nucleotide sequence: TGTGCCAGCAGAGGGGACAGGGCGAAGAACACTGAAGCTTTCTTT.